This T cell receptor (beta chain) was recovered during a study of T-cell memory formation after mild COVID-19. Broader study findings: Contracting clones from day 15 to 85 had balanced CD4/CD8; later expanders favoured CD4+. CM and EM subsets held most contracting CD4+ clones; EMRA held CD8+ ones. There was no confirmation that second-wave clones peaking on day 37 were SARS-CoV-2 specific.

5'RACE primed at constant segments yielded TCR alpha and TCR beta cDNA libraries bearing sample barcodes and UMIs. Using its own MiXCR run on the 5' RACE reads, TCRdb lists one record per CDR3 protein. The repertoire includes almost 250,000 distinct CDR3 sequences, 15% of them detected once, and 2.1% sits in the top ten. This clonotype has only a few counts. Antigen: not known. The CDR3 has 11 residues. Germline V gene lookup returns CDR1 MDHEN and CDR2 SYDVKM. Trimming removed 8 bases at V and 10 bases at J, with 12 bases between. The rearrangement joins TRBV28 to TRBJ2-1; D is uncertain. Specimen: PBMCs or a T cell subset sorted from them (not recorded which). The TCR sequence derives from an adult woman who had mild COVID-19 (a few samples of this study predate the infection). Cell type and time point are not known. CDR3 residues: CASGSSEEQFF. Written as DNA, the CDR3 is TGTGCCAGCGGATCGTCTGAGGAGCAGTTCTTC. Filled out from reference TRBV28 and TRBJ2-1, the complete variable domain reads DVKVTQSSRYLVKRTGEKVFLECVQDMDHENMFWYRQDPGLGLRLIYFSYDVKMKEKGDIPEGYSVSREKKERFSLILESASTNQTSMYLCASGSSEEQFFGPGTRLTVL.